These 22 T cell receptor beta chains originate from one sample sequenced in a study of T cell responses to AZD1222 COVID-19 vaccine. The assay was immunoSEQ multiplex PCR, and TCRdb's table has in-frame clones only and misses some. The table includes 100,000 to 150,000 clones, approximately 88% detected once. The sample in question was peripheral blood, obtained on day 0 of AZD1222 vaccination. The receptors stem from an adult in good health.

The J gene is TRBJ1-5, the V gene TRBV3-1 (or the pseudogene TRBV3-2), with no clear D. V was trimmed by 1 base and J by 4 bases, leaving 11 bases between them. CDR1 is LGHDT, CDR2 YNNKEL, per germline (reference sequence). The CDR3 is 15 residues long. CDR3 amino acids: CASSQGVSLNQPQHF. In DNA form, the CDR3 reads TGTGCCAGCAGCCAAGGTGTCAGTCTAAATCAGCCCCAGCATTTT.

V usage is TRBV2 and J usage is TRBJ1-2; D is undetermined. The CDR3 runs to 12 residues. The V gene lost 4 bases and the J gene lost 4 bases, with 7 bases spanning the gap. CDR1 SNHLY and CDR2 FYNNEI come from the germline V gene. CDR3 in amino acids: CASSALVYGYTF. CDR3 nucleotides: TGTGCCAGCAGTGCGTTAGTCTATGGCTACACCTTC.

This chain connects TRBV30 to TRBJ1-2; D remains ambiguous. V dropped 0 bases and J dropped 2 bases, with 10 bases sitting between them. This CDR3 comprises 14 residues. CDR1 and CDR2 from the germline V gene are GTSNPN and SVGIG (reference sequence). The CDR3 loop is CAWSVPPLNYGYTF. The DNA for the CDR3 is TGTGCCTGGAGTGTACCCCCCTTGAACTATGGCTACACCTTC.

The chain uses TRBV6-2 or TRBV6-3 and TRBJ2-7; tentative D call: TRBD1 (6 bases). The CDR3 length is 14 residues. V was shortened by 2 bases and J by 0 bases, with 8 bases between the two germline ends. Germline V gives CDR1 MNHEY, CDR2 SVGEGT. CDR3 amino acids: CASSYVGASYEQYF. The CDR3 nucleotides read TGTGCCAGCAGTTACGTGGGGGCCTCCTACGAGCAGTACTTC.

This sequence joins TRBV18 and TRBJ1-1, with TRBD1 identical over 7 bases. Per germline, CDR1 KGHSH and CDR2 LQKENI. The junction had 5 bases not matched to a gene; V was cut back by 0 bases and J by 10 bases. CDR3 length: 13 residues. CDR3 coding DNA: TGTGCCAGCTCACCACCGTATGAGGGGGCAGCTTTCTTT. Residues: CASSPPYEGAAFF.

The chain recombines TRBV5-6 with TRBJ2-3; 12 bases align to TRBD1. Trimming took 3 bases from V and 6 from J; bases not matched to a gene: 17. Germline V lookup: CDR1 SGHDT, CDR2 YYEEEE. This CDR3 is 19 amino acids long. The CDR3 DNA is TGTGCCAGCAGCTCCGGGACAGGGGGCTGGAGGGAGCGGTATGATACGCAGTATTTT. Translating gives CASSSGTGGWRERYDTQYF.

The chain links TRBV28 to TRBJ2-7; 8 positions agree with TRBD2. Germline V gene lookup returns CDR1 MDHEN and CDR2 SYDVKM. Trimming took 7 bases from V and 2 from J; bases not matched to a gene: 4. The CDR3 consists of 13 residues. The CDR3 reads CASMTSATYEQYF. For the CDR3, the DNA is TGTGCCAGCATGACTAGCGCAACCTACGAGCAGTACTTC.

J is TRBJ2-5 and V is TRBV5-1; TRBD2 matches 8 bases. Germline values: CDR1 SGHRS, CDR2 YFSETQ. This CDR3 region has 13 residues. Trimming took 8 bases from V and 5 from J; bases not matched to a gene: 8. The CDR3 coding sequence is TGCGCCAGTAAAACGGGGGGGCCGGAGACCCAGTACTTC. Translating it yields CASKTGGPETQYF.

The chain is built from TRBV7-8 and TRBJ1-5; 10 nucleotides align to TRBD1. Per germline, CDR1 SGHVS and CDR2 FQNEAQ. The CDR3 sequence is 15 residues long. Trimming removed 2 bases from V and 4 bases from J; junction bases left unmatched: 2. The CDR3 here is CASSLRTGGNQPQHF. The CDR3 DNA is TGTGCCAGCAGCTTAAGGACAGGGGGGAATCAGCCCCAGCATTTT.

This chain uses TRBV5-4 with TRBJ2-4, with D possibly matching TRBD2 (7 bases). Trimming removed 4 bases from V and 0 bases from J, with 14 bases in between. The CDR3 totals 16 residues. Germline CDR1 reads SGHNT; CDR2 reads YYREEE (reference sequence). The CDR3 is CASSGGLAEAKNIQYF. In nucleotides, the CDR3 is TGTGCCAGCAGCGGGGGGCTAGCGGAAGCCAAAAACATTCAGTACTTC.

The V and J genes are TRBV19 and TRBJ1-5; D gene uncertain. V lost 0 bases, J lost 5 bases, and 8 bases lay in between. This CDR3 region has 14 residues. The germline V gene has CDR1 LNHDA and CDR2 SQIVND (reference sequence). In nucleotides, the CDR3 is TGTGCCAGTAGTATAGAACCCGACGATCAGCCCCAGCATTTT. It codes for CASSIEPDDQPQHF.

This clone was seen only a few times. The chain combines TRBV6-2 or TRBV6-3 with TRBJ2-7; 9 nucleotides agree with TRBD1. The CDR3 runs 15 residues. After removal of 5 bases from V and 0 bases from J, the junction contained 5 bases not matched to a gene. The germline V gene encodes CDR1 MNHEY and CDR2 SVGEGT. CDR3 region: CASSAPGQGSYEQYF. CDR3 DNA: TGTGCCAGCAGTGCCCCGGGACAGGGCTCCTACGAGCAGTACTTC.

The rearrangement links TRBV5-4 to TRBJ2-1, with 11 positions matching TRBD2. V dropped 3 bases and J dropped 6; count of bases not matched to a gene: 8. This CDR3 comprises 16 residues. Germline lookup yields CDR1 SGHNT and CDR2 YYREEE (reference sequence). CDR3 nucleotide sequence: TGTGCCAGCAGCTCCATAGCGGGGGGGAACGTCAATGAGCAGTTCTTC. It is translated as CASSSIAGGNVNEQFF.

V is TRBV5-1 and J is TRBJ2-5; 7 bases map to TRBD1. This CDR3 has 14 amino acids. V dropped 4 bases and J dropped 5; count of bases not matched to a gene: 8. The germline V gene encodes CDR1 SGHRS and CDR2 YFSETQ. CDR3 residues: CASSQGQSGETQYF. CDR3 DNA sequence: TGCGCCAGCAGCCAGGGACAGTCTGGGGAGACCCAGTACTTC.

The V and J genes are TRBV28 and TRBJ1-6; 8 bases are a match to TRBD1. V trimming: 0 bases; J trimming: 8 bases; junction bases outside the gene matches: 3. The CDR3 contains 15 residues. Germline V gives CDR1 MDHEN, CDR2 SYDVKM. The DNA of the CDR3 is TGTGCCAGCAGTTTATGGACAGGGGACTATTCACCCCTCCACTTT. Translating gives CASSLWTGDYSPLHF.

This chain connects TRBV5-1 to TRBJ2-7, with D tentatively TRBD1 or TRBD2 (5 bases each). The CDR3 is 15 amino acids. Per the germline V gene, CDR1 is SGHRS and CDR2 is YFSETQ. The V end lost 2 bases, the J end lost 2 bases, and 14 bases lay between the germline ends. The CDR3 spells CASSLLSGTAYEQYF. The DNA of the CDR3 is TGCGCCAGCAGCTTACTTTCCGGGACCGCCTACGAGCAGTACTTC.

The chain joins TRBV4-3 to TRBJ1-4; the match to TRBD1 covers 10 bases. The germline V gene has CDR1 LGHNA and CDR2 YSLEER. This CDR3 has 17 amino acids. J gave up 0 bases and V 0 bases, and 1 base lay outside the gene matches. The CDR3: CASSQEGQGATNEKLFF. CDR3 bases: TGCGCCAGCAGCCAAGAAGGACAGGGGGCAACTAATGAAAAACTGTTTTTT.

This chain links TRBV28 with TRBJ2-1; D possibly corresponds to TRBD2 (7 bases). Trimming took off 5 bases at V and 8 bases at J, with 22 bases between the two ends. Germline V gene data show CDR1 as MDHEN and CDR2 as SYDVKM. The length of the CDR3 is 16 residues. For the CDR3, the DNA is TGTGCCAGCAGTCCCGGGACTATCACAGGGCGGGATGAGCAGTTCTTC. Its translation: CASSPGTITGRDEQFF.

This chain links TRBV19 with TRBJ2-3; D is unresolved. The CDR3 extends over 15 amino acids. Trimming left V 6 bases short and J 1 base short, with 14 bases between. CDR1 is LNHDA and CDR2 is SQIVND in the germline V gene (reference sequence). The CDR3 coding sequence is TGTGCCAGTAGCCCAGGTTTTGGAGGCACAGATACGCAGTATTTT. This gives the protein CASSPGFGGTDTQYF.

The chain uses TRBV5-1 and TRBJ2-5; 11 nucleotides align to TRBD1. The CDR3 is 16 residues long. Trimming cost V 4 bases and J 4 bases; bases outside gene matches: 9. Per the germline V gene, CDR1 is SGHRS and CDR2 is YFSETQ. The CDR3, as DNA: TGCGCCAGCAGCACCACGGGGACAGGGGGTGGAGAGACCCAGTACTTC. Translation gives CASSTTGTGGGETQYF. Complete variable domain (other parts from reference TRBV5-1 and TRBJ2-5): KAGVTQTPRYLIKTRGQQVTLSCSPISGHRSVSWYQQTPGQGLQFLFEYFSETQRNKGNFPGRFSGRQFSNSRSEMNVSTLELGDSALYLCASSTTGTGGGETQYFGPGTRLLVL.

This chain links TRBV10-3 with TRBJ2-3; either TRBD1 or TRBD2 may fit D (5 bases each). Between the trimmed V and J ends, which lost 6 bases and 0 bases, there was a span of 19 bases. Germline values: CDR1 ENHRY, CDR2 SYGVKD. The CDR3 runs to 17 residues. CDR3 amino acids: CAISLGWDPISTDTQYF. In nucleotides, the CDR3 is TGTGCCATCAGCCTTGGTTGGGACCCAATAAGCACAGATACGCAGTATTTT.

The J gene is TRBJ1-5, the V gene TRBV7-8; maybe TRBD1 (6 bases). The CDR3 has 16 residues. Germline loops: CDR1 SGHVS, CDR2 FQNEAQ. Trimming removed 1 base at V and 5 bases at J, with 15 bases between. CDR3 protein: CASSLGRTASHQPQHF. In nucleotides, the CDR3 is TGTGCCAGCAGCTTAGGACGGACAGCAAGCCATCAGCCCCAGCATTTT.